Listed below are T cell receptor beta chains from one sample, sequenced in a study of shared clonotypes between healthy human individuals. The repertoire was sequenced with immunoSEQ multiplex PCR; TCRdb's copy has only in-frame clones and lacks some. The table lists approximately 460,000 clones, roughly three quarters of them singletons. Sequencing was carried out using PBMCs. These receptors were taken from a woman in her forties in good health. Some clones in this sample may be carry-over from other donors' samples. Each CDR3 is given with its conserved first and last residue. D genes are given only for firm matches. Clone size is given for some rows only: seen once, a few or many times, or a class if the clone is expanded.

v_gene,j_gene,len,d_gene,abundance,CDR3nt,CDR3aa
TRBV29-1,TRBJ2-5,15,TRBD1,-,TGCAGCGTTGGCCAGACAGGGGATAAGATCGAGACCCAGTACTTC,CSVGQTGDKIETQYF
TRBV5-4,TRBJ1-1,13,-,-,TGTGCCAGCAGACAAGACAGGTACACTGAAGCTTTCTTT,CASRQDRYTEAFF
TRBV6-4,TRBJ1-1,13,TRBD1,few,TGTGCCAGCAGTGCCGCACAGGGGGCTGAAGCTTTCTTT,CASSAAQGAEAFF
TRBV27,TRBJ1-2,15,-,-,TGTGCCAGCAGCCGCTTTACAGGGCTCGACTATGGCTACACCTTC,CASSRFTGLDYGYTF
TRBV4-1,TRBJ1-5,15,-,-,TGCGCCAGCAGCCAAAGAACAGGGTCAATGTCGCCCCAGCATTTT,CASSQRTGSMSPQHF
TRBV19,TRBJ1-2,17,-,once,TGTGCCAGTAGTATTGGGACCTGGGAGGGTGCCCACTATGGCTACACCTTC,CASSIGTWEGAHYGYTF
TRBV28,TRBJ2-7,12,-,-,TGTGCCAGCAGTTTGGATAGCTACGAGCAGTACTTC,CASSLDSYEQYF
TRBV6-5,TRBJ2-1,15,-,-,TGTGCCAGCAGCCCGCGGGACAGCCCCTACAATGAGCAGTTCTTC,CASSPRDSPYNEQFF
TRBV9,TRBJ1-4,14,-,-,TGTGCCAGCAGCCCTCTAGGCCCTGGAGAAAAACTGTTTTTT,CASSPLGPGEKLFF
TRBV25-1,TRBJ1-1,13,-,-,TGTGCCACCTCCCACGGGGGGGCGTTTGAAGCTTTCTTT,CATSHGGAFEAFF
TRBV15,TRBJ1-1,12,-,-,TGTGCCACCAGCAGAGTGGCCACTGAAGCTTTCTTT,CATSRVATEAFF
TRBV18,TRBJ2-7,13,-,-,TGTGCCAGCTCACAGGCCAGAGCCTACGAGCAGTACTTC,CASSQARAYEQYF
TRBV27,TRBJ2-3,15,TRBD2,once,TGTGCCAGCAGTTTCCTAGCGGGACGCTCAGATACGCAGTATTTT,CASSFLAGRSDTQYF
TRBV9,TRBJ2-1,13,-,-,TGTGCCAGCAGCGTAGTGGTAGGGAATGAGCAGTTCTTC,CASSVVVGNEQFF
TRBV7-9,TRBJ1-1,14,-,-,TGTGCCAGCAGATCAATCAGGGGGAACACTGAAGCTTTCTTT,CASRSIRGNTEAFF
TRBV4-1,TRBJ1-4,14,-,-,TGCGCCAGCAGCCAAGATCGCTATCTTGAAAAACTGTTTTTT,CASSQDRYLEKLFF
TRBV7-2,TRBJ2-3,17,TRBD2,-,TGTGCCAGCAGCTTAGCGGGACTAGCGGGAGGGACAGATACGCAGTATTTT,CASSLAGLAGGTDTQYF
TRBV28,TRBJ1-5,15,TRBD1,few,TGTGCCAGTTCCCGGACAGGGGGCCGCAGTCAGCCCCAGCATTTT,CASSRTGGRSQPQHF
TRBV27,TRBJ2-7,13,TRBD1,-,TGTGCCAGCAGCCGGACAGGGACCTACGAGCAGTACTTC,CASSRTGTYEQYF
TRBV30,TRBJ1-1,13,-,-,TGTGCCTGGAGATGGACAGTTAACACTGAAGCTTTCTTT,CAWRWTVNTEAFF
TRBV25-1,TRBJ1-1,15,TRBD1,-,TGTGCCAGCAGTGGGGACAGGGGGCTGTTCACTGAAGCTTTCTTT,CASSGDRGLFTEAFF
TRBV21-1,TRBJ2-1,16,-,-,TGTGCCAGCAGACATAGTCTACACCATTCCGACAATGAGCAGTTCTTC,CASRHSLHHSDNEQFF
TRBV6-1,TRBJ1-2,16,-,-,TGTGCCAGCAGTGAAGGAATAGGCAGCCAAAACTATGGCTACACCTTC,CASSEGIGSQNYGYTF
TRBV28,TRBJ2-7,15,-,few,TGTGCCAGCAGTTCACCGGGACGTTCGATCTACGAGCAGTACTTC,CASSSPGRSIYEQYF
TRBV30,TRBJ1-2,14,-,-,TGTGCCTGGAGAAGGGGCAGGGAATACTATGGCTACACCTTC,CAWRRGREYYGYTF
TRBV10-3,TRBJ2-1,17,TRBD1,-,TGTGCCATCAGTGAACACCGGGACAGGGGGACCTACAATGAGCAGTTCTTC,CAISEHRDRGTYNEQFF
TRBV9,TRBJ2-2,15,TRBD1,-,TGTGCCAGCAGCGACGGGACAGAGCTCACCGGGGAGCTGTTTTTT,CASSDGTELTGELFF
TRBV19,TRBJ1-2,13,TRBD1,-,TGTGCCAGTCGACAGGGTCCTAACTATGGCTACACCTTC,CASRQGPNYGYTF
TRBV2,TRBJ1-3,17,-,-,TGTGCCAGCACCAGGGACCGCTCTATCTTCTCTGGTAACACCATATATTTT,CASTRDRSIFSGNTIYF
TRBV6-6,TRBJ2-1,14,TRBD2,few,TGTGCCAGCAGGGAGCGGGAGGGCCCCAATGAGCAGTTCTTC,CASREREGPNEQFF
TRBV2,TRBJ1-5,17,TRBD1,many,TGTGCCAGCAGTCGACAGGGAGGTCCCGGCAGCAATCAGCCCCAGCATTTT,CASSRQGGPGSNQPQHF
TRBV7-9,TRBJ2-6,16,-,few,TGTGCCAGCAGCTTGGACGGTGCCCGGGGGGCCAACGTCCTGACTTTC,CASSLDGARGANVLTF